One sample yielded the 10 T cell receptor beta chains listed below, sequenced in a study of T cells in localized non-small cell lung cancer. Repertoires were generated with immunoSEQ multiplex PCR, while TCRdb's copy carries only in-frame clones and drops some. The data contain approximately 17,000 clones, roughly four fifths of them singletons. This specimen consisted of peripheral blood, obtained before any cancer treatment. These receptors were obtained from an older male donor with stage I lung adenocarcinoma.

This clone was counted only a few times. This CDR3 reads CASSGGGVGGEQFF. CDR3 nucleotide sequence: TGTGCCAGCAGTGGGGGAGGGGTCGGAGGTGAGCAGTTCTTC. This chain uses TRBV6-1 with TRBJ2-1; TRBD2 agrees at 7 bases. After removal of 4 bases from V and 9 bases from J, the junction contained 9 bases not matched to a gene. CDR3 length: 14 amino acids. Germline CDR1 and CDR2: MNHNS and SASEGT.

V and J are TRBV7-2 and TRBJ2-7; possible D gene TRBD2, 6 bases. CDR3 size: 11 residues. Between the trimmed V and J ends, which lost 4 bases and 9 bases, there was a span of 10 bases. The germline gives CDR1 SGHTA, CDR2 FQGNSA. The CDR3 DNA reads TGTGCCAGCAGCTACGCGCGGGGGCAGTACTTC. Translation: CASSYARGQYF.

The chain carries TRBV19 and TRBJ2-1; TRBD2 matches 9 bases. The CDR3 is 15 amino acids. Germline loops: CDR1 LNHDA, CDR2 SQIVND (reference sequence). Trimming took 7 bases from V and 8 from J; bases not matched to a gene: 12. The CDR3, as DNA: TGTGCCAGTAAGCCTTTTGGCGGGAGGGATGATGAGCAGTTCTTC. Translation gives CASKPFGGRDDEQFF.

The chain links TRBV2 to TRBJ1-4; the D is unclear. With 3 bases removed from V and 4 bases from J, the gap between germline ends came to 9 bases. Germline lookup yields CDR1 SNHLY and CDR2 FYNNEI. The CDR3 runs 14 residues. The CDR3 nucleotides read TGTGCCAGCAGTGAGGTGCCGAATAATGAAAAACTGTTTTTT. Translated: CASSEVPNNEKLFF. Full variable domain (outside the CDR3, taken from reference TRBV2 and TRBJ1-4): EPEVTQTPSHQVTQMGQEVILRCVPISNHLYFYWYRQILGQKVEFLVSFYNNEISEKSEIFDDQFSVERPDGSNFTLKIRSTKLEDSAMYFCASSEVPNNEKLFFGSGTQLSVL.

The rearrangement uses TRBV19 and TRBJ2-6, with 9 bases lining up with TRBD1. This CDR3 contains 17 residues. Looked up from germline, CDR1 is LNHDA and CDR2 is SQIVND (reference sequence). V gave up 1 base and J gave up 2 bases; unmatched junction bases: 3. The CDR3 sequence: CASSIGGQGTGANVLTF. CDR3 bases: TGTGCCAGTAGTATAGGAGGACAGGGGACTGGGGCCAACGTCCTGACTTTC.

The chain employs TRBV7-2 and TRBJ2-3; 8 nucleotides align to TRBD2. Germline loops: CDR1 SGHTA, CDR2 FQGNSA. V shed 0 bases and J 0 bases; nucleotides not matched to a gene: 5. The CDR3 runs 17 residues. In DNA form, the CDR3 reads TGTGCCAGCAGCTTAGCCCCAGCGGGAGTGAGCACAGATACGCAGTATTTT. This sequence encodes CASSLAPAGVSTDTQYF. Based on the CDR3 plus reference TRBV7-2 and TRBJ2-3, the full variable domain is GAGVSQSPSNKVTEKGKDVELRCDPISGHTALYWYRQSLGQGLEFLIYFQGNSAPDKSGLPSDRFSAERTGGSVSTLTIQRTQQEDSAVYLCASSLAPAGVSTDTQYFGPGTRLTVL.

The chain combines TRBV9 with TRBJ2-2, with 8 nucleotides matching TRBD2. The length of the CDR3 is 15 residues. Per the germline V gene, CDR1 is SGDLS and CDR2 is YYNGEE. V lost 5 bases to trimming and J lost 0 bases; unmatched junction nucleotides: 3. The CDR3 is CASSPGLANTGELFF. CDR3 nucleotide sequence: TGTGCCAGCAGTCCGGGACTAGCGAACACCGGGGAGCTGTTTTTT.

The genes are TRBV5-1 and TRBJ2-1, with 9 bases lining up with TRBD1. V lost 2 bases and J lost 0; bases outside the gene matches: 6. Germline CDR1 reads SGHRS; CDR2 reads YFSETQ. CDR3 length: 17 residues. The CDR3 region has the DNA TGCGCCAGCAGCTTTACCGGGACAGGGATCTCCTACAATGAGCAGTTCTTC. It specifies CASSFTGTGISYNEQFF. The variable domain in full, with the rest retrieved from reference TRBV5-1 and TRBJ2-1, is KAGVTQTPRYLIKTRGQQVTLSCSPISGHRSVSWYQQTPGQGLQFLFEYFSETQRNKGNFPGRFSGRQFSNSRSEMNVSTLELGDSALYLCASSFTGTGISYNEQFFGPGTRLTVL.

The chain carries TRBV5-6 and TRBJ2-1; 11 nucleotides agree with TRBD2. With 3 bases clipped from V and 4 bases from J, the junction kept 3 bases outside the gene matches. The CDR3 runs 15 residues. Germline CDR1 SGHDT, CDR2 YYEEEE. The CDR3 sequence is CASSSGLAEYNEQFF. The CDR3 nucleotides read TGTGCCAGCAGCTCGGGACTAGCGGAGTACAATGAGCAGTTCTTC.

J is TRBJ1-2 and V is TRBV4-3; D gene uncertain. The V end was cut by 4 bases, the J end by 4 bases, with 10 bases between. Germline loops: CDR1 LGHNA, CDR2 YSLEER. The CDR3 sequence is 13 residues long. CDR3 bases: TGCGCCAGCAGCCCGACCAGGCTCTATGGCTACACCTTC. Translated, it gives CASSPTRLYGYTF.